Below, 5 T cell receptor beta chains from the same sample are listed, as sequenced in a study of cytomegalovirus exposure and HLA in healthy donors. Method: immunoSEQ multiplex PCR; TCRdb's copy keeps in-frame clones and lacks some. The sample consists of 60,000 to 90,000 clones, approximately 94% of them appearing once. The sequenced material came from PBMCs. These receptors all stem from a woman in her late teens or twenties in good health and CMV-seronegative.

V gene TRBV6-4 combines with J gene TRBJ2-2; no definite D call. The V end lost 6 bases, the J end lost 1 base, and 12 bases lay between the germline ends. This CDR3 spans 15 amino acids. The germline CDR1 and CDR2 sequences are MRHNA and SNTAGT. Here the CDR3 reads CASSAQSLNTGELFF. The CDR3 nucleotides are TGTGCCAGCAGCGCACAATCCTTGAACACCGGGGAGCTGTTTTTT.

This rearrangement joins TRBV21-1 to TRBJ2-7; the table's D call, TRBD1, has no DNA check behind it. TRBV21-1 is flagged as a pseudogene. The CDR3 runs 16 residues. The chain's CDR3 is CASSKAPRQGKCEQYF. CDR3 DNA sequence: TGTGCCAGCAGCAAAGCGCCCAGGCAGGGGAAGTGCGAGCAGTACTTC.

The V and J genes are TRBV27 and TRBJ2-3; 9 nucleotides line up with TRBD1. The CDR3 is made up of 15 amino acids. J lost 5 bases, V lost 3 bases, and 6 bases had no gene match. Germline V gene sequence: CDR1 MNHEY, CDR2 SMNVEV (reference sequence). The CDR3 region has the DNA TGTGCCAGCAGTTTCACGGGACAGGGAAAAGATACGCAGTATTTT. Protein sequence: CASSFTGQGKDTQYF.

The chain uses TRBV5-1 and TRBJ2-1; possible D gene TRBD2, 6 bases. The germline CDR1 and CDR2 sequences are SGHRS and YFSETQ. This CDR3 region has 17 residues. Trimming pared 3 bases from V and 5 bases from J, leaving 21 bases between. The CDR3 DNA follows: TGCGCCAGCAGCTCGGAAACACTAGCCCGTAAACACAATGAGCAGTTCTTC. It translates to CASSSETLARKHNEQFF. Based on the CDR3 plus reference TRBV5-1 and TRBJ2-1, the full variable domain is KAGVTQTPRYLIKTRGQQVTLSCSPISGHRSVSWYQQTPGQGLQFLFEYFSETQRNKGNFPGRFSGRQFSNSRSEMNVSTLELGDSALYLCASSSETLARKHNEQFFGPGTRLTVL.

This chain links TRBV18 with TRBJ2-7, with a tentative D call TRBD1 (5 bases). The V end was cut by 0 bases, the J end by 2 bases, with 5 bases between. The CDR3 loop spans 13 amino acids. Germline V gene data show CDR1 as KGHSH and CDR2 as LQKENI. The CDR3 sequence: CASSPPGAYEQYF. CDR3 nucleotide sequence: TGTGCCAGCTCACCACCAGGGGCCTACGAGCAGTACTTC.